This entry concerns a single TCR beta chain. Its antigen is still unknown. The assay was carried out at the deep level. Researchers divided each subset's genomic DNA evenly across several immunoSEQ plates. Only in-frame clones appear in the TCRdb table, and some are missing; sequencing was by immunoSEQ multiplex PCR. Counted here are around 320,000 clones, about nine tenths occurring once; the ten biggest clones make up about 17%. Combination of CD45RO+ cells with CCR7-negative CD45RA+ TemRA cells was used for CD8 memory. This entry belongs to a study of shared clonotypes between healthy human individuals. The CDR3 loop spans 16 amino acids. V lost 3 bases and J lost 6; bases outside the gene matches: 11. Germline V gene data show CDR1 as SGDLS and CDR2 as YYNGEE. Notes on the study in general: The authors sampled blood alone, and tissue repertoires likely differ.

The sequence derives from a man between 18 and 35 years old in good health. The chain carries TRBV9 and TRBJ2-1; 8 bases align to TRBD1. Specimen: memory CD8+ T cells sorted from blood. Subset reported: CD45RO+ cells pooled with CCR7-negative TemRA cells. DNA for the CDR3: TGTGCCAGCAGCGAGCGAGGACAGGGTGCGGTCAATGAGCAGTTCTTC. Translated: CASSERGQGAVNEQFF.